What follows are 15 T cell receptor beta chains derived from one specimen sequenced in a study of Graves' ophthalmopathy and Graves' hyperthyroidism (dated by TCRdb to between 2018 and 2020). The sequencing machine was an Illumina HiSeq 2000. For repertoire sequencing, the TCR beta CDR3 regions were amplified from RNA transcripts. A first-round RT-PCR used HTBI primers with the Qiagen OneStep RT-PCR kit, followed by a second-round multiplex PCR, size selection and purification. The public reads were reanalyzed by TCRdb: fastp trimming at Q25, MiXCR alignment, in-frame beta chains only. Rows are unified per CDR3 protein, each entry keeping the most common DNA and genes. This sample has fewer than 600,000 distinct CDR3 sequences in its table, and about 15% of those were observed once. Over 7.5% of the sample belongs to the ten largest clones. Specimen: blood. Source of these receptors: a woman aged 25 to 39 with Graves' ophthalmopathy. Donor details come from another sample of the same person, matched by shared clones.

This clonotype was observed at least ten times. The DNA of the CDR3 is TGCGCCAGCAGCGGACAGGGGATGACTGAAGCTTTCTTT. Translated: CASSGQGMTEAFF. The rearrangement joins TRBV5-1 to TRBJ1-1; 9 bases line up with TRBD1. The V segment lost 4 bases and the J segment 5 bases; nucleotides outside the gene matches: 3. Germline CDR1 reads SGHRS; CDR2 reads YFSETQ. The CDR3 loop spans 13 amino acids.

This clonotype was seen ten or more times. The chain carries TRBV6-4 and TRBJ1-2, with 7 bases that match TRBD1. Per germline, CDR1 MRHNA and CDR2 SNTAGT. The CDR3 extends over 13 amino acids. The V and J ends lost 6 bases and 7 bases, in that order; junction bases with no gene match: 8. The CDR3 region is CASSGTEGGGYTF. For the CDR3, the DNA is TGTGCCAGCAGCGGGACAGAAGGAGGTGGCTACACCTTC.

This clonotype was observed at least ten times. This sequence joins TRBV29-1 and TRBJ2-7, with 8 bases fitting TRBD1. Germline values: CDR1 SQVTM, CDR2 ANQGSEA. There are 14 residues in the CDR3. Trimming cost V 0 bases and J 4 bases; bases outside gene matches: 5. In nucleotides, the CDR3 is TGCAGCGTTGAAGAGCAAGACAGGGGATACGAGCAGTACTTC. It translates to CSVEEQDRGYEQYF.

The genes are TRBV6-5 and TRBJ1-6; D is perhaps TRBD1 (5 bases). The CDR3 extends over 14 amino acids. Germline CDR1 is MNHEY and CDR2 is SVGAGI. V was pared by 4 bases and J by 9 bases, with 13 bases between. DNA of the CDR3: TGTGCCAGCAGTTCCTTGCCGGGGGGTTCACCCCTCCACTTT. This translates into CASSSLPGGSPLHF.

The table lists this clonotype with many counts. The chain couples TRBV29-1 to TRBJ2-4, with a weak D call TRBD2 (5 bases). The CDR3 covers 16 residues. Germline-derived CDR1 and CDR2 are SQVTM and ANQGSEA. V lost 3 bases to trimming and J lost 5 bases, with 20 bases between them. The CDR3: CSVEVFSVDWENIQYF. CDR3 nucleotide sequence: TGCAGCGTTGAGGTCTTTAGCGTAGATTGGGAAAACATTCAGTACTTC.

The chain couples TRBV12-3 or TRBV12-4 to TRBJ1-2; 8 bases are shared with TRBD1. The ends lost 3 bases at V and 4 bases at J; junction bases unmatched: 4. The CDR3 has 14 residues. The CDR3: CASSFHRGAYGYTF. The CDR3 nucleotides read TGTGCCAGCAGTTTTCACAGGGGGGCCTATGGCTACACCTTC.

This clonotype was found many times. The rearrangement joins TRBV4-2 to TRBJ1-2; tentatively, D is TRBD1 (6 bases). The CDR3 is 15 residues long. With 0 bases removed from V and 8 bases from J, the gap between germline ends came to 16 bases. CDR1 LGHNA and CDR2 YNFKEQ come from the germline V gene. CDR3 nucleotide sequence: TGTGCCAGCAGCCAAGAGACTAAACAGGGAAGCGGCTACACCTTC. This gives the protein CASSQETKQGSGYTF.

The V gene is TRBV28, the J gene TRBJ2-7, with TRBD1 matching 8 bases. Germline V lookup: CDR1 MDHEN, CDR2 SYDVKM. The CDR3 totals 13 residues. V trimming: 8 bases; J trimming: 12 bases; junction bases outside the gene matches: 15. The CDR3 protein is CASAGTGVYRPYF. The CDR3 DNA sequence: TGTGCCAGCGCCGGGACAGGCGTCTACAGGCCGTACTTC.

This clonotype was detected many times. V usage is TRBV24-1 and J usage is TRBJ1-2; D is perhaps TRBD1 (6 bases). Between the trimmed V and J ends, which lost 3 bases and 4 bases, there was a span of 11 bases. The CDR3 consists of 14 residues. CDR1 and CDR2 (germline): KGHDR, SFDVKD. The CDR3 DNA sequence: TGTGCCACCAGTGATCGGACAGACGGCTATGGCTACACCTTC. Translated: CATSDRTDGYGYTF.

The chain links TRBV6-2 or TRBV6-3 to TRBJ2-4; TRBD1 matches at 9 bases. V shed 6 bases and J 3 bases; nucleotides not matched to a gene: 9. Germline CDR1 MNHEY, CDR2 SVGEGT. The CDR3 covers 16 residues. The CDR3 loop is CASSVGRGQGKNIQYF. The CDR3 DNA is TGTGCCAGCAGCGTAGGTAGGGGACAGGGCAAAAACATTCAGTACTTC.

As regards this clonotype: This may stem from a read error, because a much larger clone lies one nucleotide away. Because it lacks the conserved phenylalanine or tryptophan at the end, this CDR3 is likely a read error. The chain joins TRBV25-1 to TRBJ2-7; D uncertain. V was trimmed by 5 bases and J by 0 bases, leaving 11 bases between them. Germline values: CDR1 MGHDK, CDR2 SYGVNS. The CDR3 loop spans 14 amino acids. CDR3 residues: CASSTGLPSYEQYL. In nucleotides, the CDR3 is TGTGCCAGCAGTACGGGCCTCCCCTCCTACGAGCAGTACCTC.

This clonotype was seen at least ten times. V gene TRBV29-1 combines with J gene TRBJ1-1, with unresolved D. V dropped 4 bases and J dropped 1 base, with 13 bases sitting between them. This CDR3 region has 14 residues. The germline V gene has CDR1 SQVTM and CDR2 ANQGSEA. The CDR3 protein is CSVVDGRGNTEAFF. Written as DNA, the CDR3 is TGCAGCGTTGTCGACGGCCGGGGGAACACTGAAGCTTTCTTT. The whole variable domain, remainder taken from reference TRBV29-1 and TRBJ1-1, is SAVISQKPSRDICQRGTSLTIQCQVDSQVTMMFWYRQQPGQSLTLIATANQGSEATYESGFVIDKFPISRPNLTFSTLTVSNMSPEDSSIYLCSVVDGRGNTEAFFGQGTRLTVV.

In this sample, this clonotype turned up a few times. A much larger clone lies a single base off, so this may be a read error. The rearrangement uses TRBV11-3 and TRBJ2-5; maybe TRBD1 (6 bases). The CDR3 is 14 amino acids. The V gene's germline CDR1 is SGHNT and CDR2 YENEEA. The CDR3 loop is CASSRRDTQETKYF. As DNA, the CDR3 is TGTGCCAGCAGCCGCCGGGACACCCAAGAGACCAAGTACTTC.

This clonotype was detected many times. This chain connects TRBV6-5 to TRBJ1-2; D perhaps matches TRBD1 (6 bases). Trimming pared 6 bases from V and 8 bases from J, leaving 19 bases between. The CDR3 covers 14 residues. The germline gives CDR1 MNHEY, CDR2 SVGAGI. CDR3 residues: CASSYNREIRGYTF. The CDR3 bases are TGTGCCAGCAGCTATAACAGGGAGATTAGGGGCTACACCTTC.

This clonotype was detected many times. The chain uses TRBV11-2 and TRBJ1-1; D unresolved. This CDR3 contains 15 residues. The germline CDR1 and CDR2 sequences are SGHAT and FQNNGV. V lost 4 bases to trimming and J lost 3 bases, with 15 bases between them. In DNA form, the CDR3 reads TGTGCCAGCAGCTCTGAAGGACGGGGAGACACTGAAGCTTTCTTT. Translation: CASSSEGRGDTEAFF.